This TCR beta chain is drawn from a study of blood T cell repertoires in COVID-19. Study-wide context: The analysed material was cDNA or gDNA that came from T cells, B-cell-depleted T cells, or PBMCs.

CDR3 length equals 14 residues. Trimming stripped 7 bases from V and 5 bases from J, with 18 bases between. Germline CDR1 and CDR2: SGHNT and YYREEE (reference sequence). Only in-frame clones appear in the TCRdb table, and some are missing; sequencing was by immunoSEQ multiplex PCR. The table lists fewer than 250,000 clones, 70% to 90% of them singletons. Which cohort a participant joined came from the clinical history participants gave. The J gene is TRBJ1-1, the V gene TRBV5-4, with D possibly TRBD1 on 6 matching bases. The receptor's source is a man under 40 who had recovered from COVID-19. The sample comprised PBMCs or T cells enriched from blood (not recorded which). CDR3 coding DNA: TGTGCCAGCTCACGGGGGGGGCGACGAACTGAAGCTTTCTTT. Amino acid sequence: CASSRGGRRTEAFF.